This T cell receptor beta chain came from a study of cytomegalovirus exposure and HLA in healthy donors. Use of 60 Vbeta and 13 Jbeta primers characterized the PCR. Sequencing was performed with immunoSEQ multiplex PCR; in TCRdb, only in-frame clones are kept and a portion is missing. Found here are tens of thousands of clones, 62% of them singletons; the top ten hold more than 3.5%. As regards this clone: Its target is not known.

General study points: The authors enumerated roughly 180 TCR beta chains as linked to cytomegalovirus. Available immune exposure information covered CMV serostatus only.

The clonotype was recovered from a male donor in good health and CMV-seropositive. Input material: PBMCs.

The chain's CDR3 is CASSLGLAGGSEETQYF. CDR3 DNA sequence: TGTGCCAGCAGCTTAGGACTAGCGGGAGGTTCGGAAGAGACCCAGTACTTC. The V gene is TRBV11-3, the J gene TRBJ2-5; 13 bases fit TRBD2. CDR3 length: 17 amino acids. Germline V CDR1 and CDR2: SGHNT, YENEEA. The ends lost 1 base at V and 3 bases at J; junction bases unmatched: 5.